This TCR beta chain stems from a study of shared clonotypes between healthy human individuals. Study conclusions and caveats: The authors sampled blood alone, and tissue repertoires likely differ. Generally, estimated richness proved larger in naive subsets than it did in memory subsets. The sharing of 4% to 5.5% of naive CD4 clonotypes was seen across a few donors.

To note about this clone: Its antigen is as yet unknown.

Genomic DNA (from each subset) was split evenly across several immunoSEQ plates. The repertoire was sequenced with immunoSEQ multiplex PCR; TCRdb's copy has only in-frame clones and lacks some. The sample lists some 700,000 clones, 90% occurring once. The germline CDR1 and CDR2 sequences are MDHEN and SYDVKM. Trimming pared 3 bases from V and 4 bases from J, leaving 3 bases between. This CDR3 region has 11 residues. Sequencing used memory CD8+ T cells from PBMCs. Subset indicated: CD45RO+ cells pooled with CCR7-negative TemRA cells. The genes are TRBV28 and TRBJ2-5; D is uncertain. The clonotype comes from a man aged 18 to 29 in good health. Some clones in this sample may be carry-over from other donors' samples. CDR3 bases: TGTGCCAGCAGTTTTTTAGAGACCCAGTACTTC. Amino acids: CASSFLETQYF.